This T cell receptor beta chain was sequenced during a study of blood T cell repertoires in COVID-19. Study background: Collection of acute and convalescent COVID-19 samples took place in the United States, Italy and Spain. Sample material is recorded as cDNA or gDNA derived from T cells, B-cell-depleted T cells, or PBMCs.

Trimming removed 6 bases from V and 2 bases from J, with 8 bases in between. This CDR3 is 14 amino acids long. From germline, CDR1 is MNHEY and CDR2 SMNVEV (reference sequence). Authors' methods: From reference gene primer amplification, estimates of nucleated cell counts were derived. Profiling relied on immunoSEQ multiplex PCR, and the TCRdb table lists in-frame clones only, not all of them. V and J calls and clone size are those listed in that table; D and trimming were worked out from the DNA. The table records approximately 210,000 clones, 92% of them present only once. The clonotype was recovered from a man between 25 and 39 years old with acute or convalescent COVID-19. The V and J genes are TRBV27 and TRBJ1-6; D unresolved. Sample: peripheral blood. The CDR3 coding sequence is TGTGCCAGCAGCATTTCCCCCTATAATTCACCCCTCCACTTT. It specifies CASSISPYNSPLHF.